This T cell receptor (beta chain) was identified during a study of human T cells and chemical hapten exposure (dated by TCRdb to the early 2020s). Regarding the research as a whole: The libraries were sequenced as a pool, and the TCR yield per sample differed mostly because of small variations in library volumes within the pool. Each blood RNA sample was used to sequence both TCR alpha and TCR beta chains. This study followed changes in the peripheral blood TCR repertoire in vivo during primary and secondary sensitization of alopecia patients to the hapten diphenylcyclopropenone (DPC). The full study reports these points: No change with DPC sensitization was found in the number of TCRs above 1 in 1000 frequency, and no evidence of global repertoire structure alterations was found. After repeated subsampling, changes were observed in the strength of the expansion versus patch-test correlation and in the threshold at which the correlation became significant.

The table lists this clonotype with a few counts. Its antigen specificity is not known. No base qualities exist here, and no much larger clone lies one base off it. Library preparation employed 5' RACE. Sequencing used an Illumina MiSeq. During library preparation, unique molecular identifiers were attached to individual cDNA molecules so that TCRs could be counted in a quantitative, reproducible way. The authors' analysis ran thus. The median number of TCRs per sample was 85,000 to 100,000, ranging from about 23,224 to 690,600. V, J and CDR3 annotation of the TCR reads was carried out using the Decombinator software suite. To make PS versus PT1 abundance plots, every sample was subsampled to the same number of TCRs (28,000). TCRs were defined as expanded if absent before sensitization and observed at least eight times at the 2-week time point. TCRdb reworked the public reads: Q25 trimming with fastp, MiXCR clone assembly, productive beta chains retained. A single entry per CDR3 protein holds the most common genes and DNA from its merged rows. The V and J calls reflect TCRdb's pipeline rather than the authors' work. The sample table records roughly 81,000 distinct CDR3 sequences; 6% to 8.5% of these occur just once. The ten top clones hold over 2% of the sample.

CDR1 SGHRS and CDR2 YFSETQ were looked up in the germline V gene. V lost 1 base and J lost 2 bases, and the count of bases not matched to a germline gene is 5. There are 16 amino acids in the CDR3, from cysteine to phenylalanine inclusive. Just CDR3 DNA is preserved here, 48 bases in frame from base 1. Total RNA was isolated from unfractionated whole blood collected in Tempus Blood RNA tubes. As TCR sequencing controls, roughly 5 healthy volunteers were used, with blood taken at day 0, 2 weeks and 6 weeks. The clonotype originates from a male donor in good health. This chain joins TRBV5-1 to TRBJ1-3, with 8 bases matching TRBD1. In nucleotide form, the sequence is TGCGCCAGCAGCTTGTCTTGGACAGGGACTGGAAACACCATATATTTT. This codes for CASSLSWTGTGNTIYF. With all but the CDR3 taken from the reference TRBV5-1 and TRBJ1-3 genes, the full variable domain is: KAGVTQTPRYLIKTRGQQVTLSCSPISGHRSVSWYQQTPGQGLQFLFEYFSETQRNKGNFPGRFSGRQFSNSRSEMNVSTLELGDSALYLCASSLSWTGTGNTIYFGEGSWLTVV.